This TCR beta chain was profiled in a study of T-cell reconstitution after alpha-beta-depleted transplantation in children. Study results and caveats: As was reported, about two months after transplant, alpha-beta T cells came from several hundred expanded graft clones. Day-60 TCRbeta diversity that was high in some patients was derived from surviving recipient T cells and thymic progenitors.

There are a few counts of this clonotype. The antigen is undetermined. Looked up from germline, CDR1 is MDHEN and CDR2 is SYDVKM. The length of the CDR3 is 13 residues. Trimming took 6 bases from V and 7 from J, leaving 15 bases between them. It was with unique molecular identifiers that the TCRbeta library was prepared. In TCRdb, the PCR reads were re-called with MiXCR into one record per CDR3 protein. Among about a million distinct CDR3 sequences listed, about 29% were seen once. The receptor was isolated from a boy in the first two years of life who had a stem cell transplant for SCID, so the T cells may come from the graft donor. This chain joins TRBV28 and TRBJ1-2; no reliable D call. The sequences come from PBMCs, mostly from graft donor cells, collected 360 days after TCRalphabeta/CD19-depleted stem cell transplant. CDR3 in amino acids: CASSDPKRSGYTF. The CDR3 nucleotides are TGTGCCAGCAGCGACCCCAAGAGGAGTGGCTACACCTTC.